One and the same sample provided the 30 T cell receptor beta chains below, sequenced in a study of CD4+ T cells in melanoma. Repertoires were generated with immunoSEQ multiplex PCR, while TCRdb's copy carries only in-frame clones and drops some. The sample lists about 54,000 clones; 60% to 80% were seen once. The sample was tumor tissue. The receptor set was obtained from a human donor with melanoma.

The chain is built from TRBV9 and TRBJ1-2; TRBD1 matches at 7 bases. The V gene's germline CDR1 is SGDLS and CDR2 YYNGEE. This CDR3 comprises 15 residues. V trimming: 1 base; J trimming: 0 bases; junction bases outside the gene matches: 3. The CDR3 nucleotides are TGTGCCAGCAGCGTAACGGACAGGCCTAACTATGGCTACACCTTC. Its protein is CASSVTDRPNYGYTF.

The V gene is TRBV19, the J gene TRBJ1-6, with D unclear. V lost 5 bases and J 0 bases, leaving 5 bases between the germline ends. The CDR3 runs 14 residues. Germline CDR1 and CDR2: LNHDA and SQIVND (reference sequence). CDR3 in amino acids: CASSESSYNSPLHF. The CDR3 DNA sequence: TGTGCCAGTAGTGAAAGCTCCTATAATTCACCCCTCCACTTT.

The chain links TRBV4-2 to TRBJ1-3; D gene uncertain. The CDR3 is 11 amino acids. The germline V gene encodes CDR1 LGHNA and CDR2 YNFKEQ. V lost 7 bases and J lost 4, with 5 bases in between. CDR3 DNA: TGTGCCAGCATGGCGGGAAACACCATATATTTT. It yields the protein CASMAGNTIYF.

The V and J genes are TRBV11-2 and TRBJ2-1; 7 bases match TRBD2. Germline V gives CDR1 SGHAT, CDR2 FQNNGV. Germline trimming cut 1 base from V and 4 bases from J; bases unmatched to any gene: 7. The length of the CDR3 is 16 residues. The CDR3 DNA follows: TGTGCCAGCAGCTTAGCTATGAGCGGGGTGTACAATGAGCAGTTCTTC. Its translation is CASSLAMSGVYNEQFF.

This rearrangement joins TRBV7-6 to TRBJ1-5; 7 bases map to TRBD1. The CDR3 has 17 amino acids. Germline lookup yields CDR1 SGHVS and CDR2 FNYEAQ. The J segment lost 3 bases and the V segment lost 5 bases, leaving 13 bases of the junction unmatched. In DNA, the CDR3 is TGTGCCAGCAGCCCAAACTATGGGACAGAATACAATCAGCCCCAGCATTTT. Translating gives CASSPNYGTEYNQPQHF.

This clone appeared many times. This sequence joins TRBV7-9 and TRBJ2-5; a weak D match, TRBD1 (6 bases). CDR3 size: 14 residues. The germline CDR1 and CDR2 sequences are SEHNR and FQNEAQ (reference sequence). V lost 6 bases, J lost 1 base, and 12 bases lay in between. The CDR3 is CASRKKGGQETQYF. The CDR3 DNA reads as TGTGCCAGCAGGAAGAAAGGGGGCCAAGAGACCCAGTACTTC.

The chain couples TRBV18 to TRBJ2-3, with unresolved D. The V gene lost 3 bases and the J gene lost 4 bases, with 14 bases spanning the gap. The CDR3 length is 15 residues. Germline-derived CDR1 and CDR2 are KGHSH and LQKENI. CDR3 sequence reads: CASSPTGLLADTQYF. As DNA, the CDR3 is TGTGCCAGCTCACCCACGGGCCTCTTGGCAGATACGCAGTATTTT.

V gene TRBV2 combines with J gene TRBJ2-2, with TRBD2 matching over 7 bases. The CDR3 has 14 residues. Trimming cost V 7 bases and J 4 bases; bases outside gene matches: 6. Germline CDR1 and CDR2: SNHLY and FYNNEI. CDR3 in DNA: TGTGCCAGCACACGGGGGGACGGCACCGGGGAGCTGTTTTTT. Translating gives CASTRGDGTGELFF.

The genes are TRBV28 and TRBJ2-1, with 7 bases lining up with TRBD2. The length of the CDR3 is 13 residues. The ends lost 5 bases at V and 9 bases at J; junction bases unmatched: 7. From germline, CDR1 is MDHEN and CDR2 SYDVKM. The CDR3 nucleotides read TGTGCCAGCAGTCCGGGACTAATTGTTGAGCAGTTCTTC. It is translated as CASSPGLIVEQFF.

The rearrangement joins TRBV28 to TRBJ2-7; D possibly corresponds to TRBD1 (5 bases). The CDR3 extends over 14 amino acids. Trimming stripped 3 bases from V and 3 bases from J, with 12 bases between. Per the germline V gene, CDR1 is MDHEN and CDR2 is SYDVKM. DNA of the CDR3: TGTGCCAGCAGTTTTTTAGGACACAACTACGAGCAGTACTTC. Protein product: CASSFLGHNYEQYF.

A remark on this clone: The sample carries other DNA sequences with the same CDR3. This chain links TRBV7-9 with TRBJ1-1; D remains unclear. V lost 5 bases and J 0 bases, leaving 7 bases between the germline ends. The CDR3 runs to 13 residues. Germline loops: CDR1 SEHNR, CDR2 FQNEAQ (reference sequence). The CDR3 nucleotides read TGTGCCAGCAGCCCGGACCTGAACACTGAAGCTTTCTTT. Translating gives CASSPDLNTEAFF.

This chain uses TRBV5-1 with TRBJ2-7, with no clear D. The V gene lost 0 bases and the J gene lost 5 bases, with 15 bases spanning the gap. Germline V gene lookup returns CDR1 SGHRS and CDR2 YFSETQ. The CDR3 covers 15 residues. The CDR3 spells CASSLEGQHSDEQYF. The CDR3, as DNA: TGCGCCAGCAGCTTGGAGGGCCAACATTCCGACGAGCAGTACTTC.

The chain employs TRBV15 and TRBJ1-5; no clear D gene. Per the germline V gene, CDR1 is LNHNV and CDR2 is YYDKDF (reference sequence). The CDR3 is 13 amino acids. V was pared by 1 base and J by 6 bases, with 7 bases between. The CDR3 nucleotides are TGTGCCACCAGCAGAGCGAGTGGTCAGCCCCAGCATTTT. It codes for CATSRASGQPQHF.

V gene TRBV29-1 combines with J gene TRBJ2-6, with D hard to call. CDR1 is SQVTM, CDR2 ANQGSEA, per germline. The CDR3 covers 13 residues. V was trimmed by 4 bases and J by 2 bases, leaving 6 bases between them. The CDR3 DNA is TGCAGCGTTGCTAGACCTGGGGCCAACGTCCTGACTTTC. This sequence encodes CSVARPGANVLTF. Full variable domain (remainder filled in from reference TRBV29-1 and TRBJ2-6): SAVISQKPSRDICQRGTSLTIQCQVDSQVTMMFWYRQQPGQSLTLIATANQGSEATYESGFVIDKFPISRPNLTFSTLTVSNMSPEDSSIYLCSVARPGANVLTFGAGSRLTVL.

There are many counts of this clone. The rearrangement uses TRBV9 and TRBJ1-6; weak D call: TRBD1 (5 bases). The V gene's germline CDR1 is SGDLS and CDR2 YYNGEE. V lost 0 bases to trimming and J lost 6 bases, with 10 bases between them. The CDR3 is made up of 15 amino acids. In DNA form, the CDR3 reads TGTGCCAGCAGCGTAGATGGGACGGTTAATTCACCCCTCCACTTT. This sequence encodes CASSVDGTVNSPLHF.

This chain uses TRBV11-2 with TRBJ1-1; no reliable D call. CDR1 is SGHAT and CDR2 is FQNNGV in the germline V gene. The CDR3 has 13 amino acids. Trimming stripped 6 bases from V and 0 bases from J, with 8 bases between. CDR3 DNA: TGTGCCAGCAGTTCCTCACTGAACACTGAAGCTTTCTTT. Translation gives CASSSSLNTEAFF.

The chain joins TRBV9 to TRBJ1-2; TRBD1 agrees at 8 bases. This CDR3 region has 16 residues. The trim removed 2 bases at V and 5 bases at J, leaving 11 bases unmatched. Germline assignment: CDR1 SGDLS and CDR2 YYNGEE. The CDR3 sequence is CASSVSTRTGSYGYTF. The CDR3 nucleotides are TGTGCCAGCAGCGTCTCGACCCGGACAGGGTCATATGGCTACACCTTC.

The V gene is TRBV12-5, the J gene TRBJ2-2, with D possibly TRBD1 on 8 matching bases. Germline-derived CDR1 and CDR2 are LGHNT and FRNRAP. This CDR3 contains 13 residues. Trimming removed 7 bases from V and 5 bases from J, with 11 bases in between. The CDR3 reads CASAQGGTGELFF. The CDR3 DNA sequence: TGTGCTAGTGCACAGGGGGGGACCGGGGAGCTGTTTTTT.

V is TRBV30 and J is TRBJ2-7; TRBD1 agrees at 12 bases. Germline values: CDR1 GTSNPN, CDR2 SVGIG (reference sequence). V lost 4 bases to trimming and J lost 6 bases; unmatched junction nucleotides: 1. The CDR3 length is 12 residues. CDR3 in DNA: TGTGCCTGGACGGGACAGGGGGCCGAGCAGTACTTC. It codes for CAWTGQGAEQYF.

The chain uses TRBV5-6 and TRBJ1-2; 8 nucleotides line up with TRBD1. There are 17 residues in the CDR3. The germline V gene encodes CDR1 SGHDT and CDR2 YYEEEE. Unmatched junction bases numbered 13, after V lost 4 bases and J lost 2 bases. CDR3 in amino acids: CASSRTGNYDFNYGYTF. The CDR3 DNA reads as TGTGCCAGCAGCCGGACAGGGAATTATGATTTCAACTATGGCTACACCTTC.

This clone was seen more than once but under ten times. The V and J genes are TRBV10-3 and TRBJ1-6, with D maybe TRBD1 (6 bases). V lost 2 bases, J lost 8 bases, and 13 bases lay in between. This CDR3 contains 15 residues. Germline-derived CDR1 and CDR2 are ENHRY and SYGVKD. CDR3: CAISETGQGDSPLHF. CDR3 nucleotides: TGTGCCATCAGTGAGACGGGACAAGGGGATTCACCCCTCCACTTT.

J is TRBJ1-1 and V is TRBV6-6, with D unclear. CDR1 is MNHNY and CDR2 is SVGAGI in the germline V gene (reference sequence). V lost 4 bases to trimming and J lost 0 bases, with 9 bases between them. This CDR3 is built from 14 residues. CDR3 bases: TGTGCCAGCAGTTCCGGTCGGATGAACACTGAAGCTTTCTTT. Residues: CASSSGRMNTEAFF.

V gene TRBV7-8 combines with J gene TRBJ1-3; a possible D gene is TRBD1 (6 bases). The V end lost 3 bases, the J end lost 0 bases, and 18 bases lay between the germline ends. CDR3 length: 18 amino acids. Germline assignment: CDR1 SGHVS and CDR2 FQNEAQ. CDR3 nucleotide sequence: TGTGCCAGCAGCTTGCGTCCCGGGACATACTCCTCTGGAAACACCATATATTTT. Encoded protein: CASSLRPGTYSSGNTIYF.

By proportion, this clone is medium-sized. The J gene is TRBJ1-1, the V gene TRBV11-2; 7 nucleotides match TRBD1. This CDR3 contains 15 residues. J was trimmed by 1 base and V by 8 bases; bases with no gene match: 10. Germline V CDR1 and CDR2: SGHAT, FQNNGV. CDR3 residues: CASLEKGQRNTEAFF. In DNA form, the CDR3 reads TGTGCCAGCCTCGAAAAGGGACAGAGGAACACTGAAGCTTTCTTT.

This clone was seen many times. The chain joins TRBV6-4 to TRBJ2-3, with 8 bases identical to TRBD2. The V gene end was trimmed by 3 bases and the J gene end by 2 bases; junction bases not matched to a gene: 4. The CDR3 totals 15 residues. Per germline, CDR1 MRHNA and CDR2 SNTAGT. The CDR3 DNA follows: TGTGCCAGCAGTGATGCGGGGGGCCACACAGATACGCAGTATTTT. It yields the protein CASSDAGGHTDTQYF.

V gene TRBV29-1 combines with J gene TRBJ2-1; D gene uncertain. The CDR3 totals 11 residues. Deletions cut 7 bases from V and 4 bases from J, with 8 bases between. The V gene's germline CDR1 is SQVTM and CDR2 ANQGSEA. The CDR3 loop reads CSGDIYNEQFF. The CDR3 DNA follows: TGCAGCGGGGATATTTACAATGAGCAGTTCTTC.

This sequence joins TRBV6-1 and TRBJ2-7; 8 bases match TRBD1. Looked up from germline, CDR1 is MNHNS and CDR2 is SASEGT. CDR3 length equals 16 residues. V was clipped by 4 bases and J by 7 bases; unmatched bases: 15. The CDR3 region has the DNA TGTGCCAGCAGTGTCCCCCACGGACAGGGACCTTGGGAGCAGTACTTC. This encodes CASSVPHGQGPWEQYF.

CDR3 sequence reads: CAWNSGPYEQYF. CDR3 DNA sequence: TGTGCCTGGAACTCGGGGCCCTACGAGCAGTACTTC. The J gene is TRBJ2-7, the V gene TRBV30; D may be TRBD1 or TRBD2 (5 bases each). CDR1 is GTSNPN, CDR2 SVGIG, per germline (reference sequence). CDR3 size: 12 residues. The V gene lost 4 bases and the J gene lost 2 bases, with 9 bases spanning the gap.

The chain carries TRBV10-3 and TRBJ1-1; D ambiguous. The CDR3 is made up of 13 amino acids. Trimming pared 2 bases from V and 1 base from J, leaving 5 bases between. The germline V gene encodes CDR1 ENHRY and CDR2 SYGVKD. This CDR3 reads CAISEGGNTEAFF. In DNA form, the CDR3 reads TGTGCCATCAGTGAGGGTGGGAACACTGAAGCTTTCTTT.

The J gene is TRBJ1-2, the V gene TRBV2; possible D gene TRBD1, 6 bases. V was cut by 2 bases and J by 10 bases, with 11 bases left in between. Germline-derived CDR1 and CDR2 are SNHLY and FYNNEI. The CDR3 has 12 residues. The CDR3 DNA reads as TGTGCCAGCAGTGAATGGGGACAACTCTACACCTTC. Translated, it gives CASSEWGQLYTF.